This TCR beta chain was captured in a study of blood T cell repertoires in COVID-19. Study context: The United States, Italy and Spain were the sources of the acute and convalescent COVID-19 samples. T cells, B-cell-depleted T cells, or PBMCs provided the cDNA or gDNA that served as material.

This clone came up a few times. The CDR3 loop spans 13 amino acids. Trimming took off 7 bases at V and 6 bases at J, with 15 bases between the two ends. The germline V gene encodes CDR1 SNHLY and CDR2 FYNNEI. Using immunoSEQ multiplex PCR, the repertoire was profiled, and TCRdb retains in-frame clones only, with some absent. The sample consists of 37,000 or so clones, over 75% of them appearing once. The chain uses TRBV2 and TRBJ1-2, with D perhaps TRBD1 (5 bases). Sequencing was done on a sample of peripheral blood. The receptor was derived from a man aged 55 to 70 with acute or convalescent COVID-19. Written as DNA, the CDR3 is TGTGCCAGCACTCCCATGTTGACAGATGGCTACACCTTC. Translation: CASTPMLTDGYTF.